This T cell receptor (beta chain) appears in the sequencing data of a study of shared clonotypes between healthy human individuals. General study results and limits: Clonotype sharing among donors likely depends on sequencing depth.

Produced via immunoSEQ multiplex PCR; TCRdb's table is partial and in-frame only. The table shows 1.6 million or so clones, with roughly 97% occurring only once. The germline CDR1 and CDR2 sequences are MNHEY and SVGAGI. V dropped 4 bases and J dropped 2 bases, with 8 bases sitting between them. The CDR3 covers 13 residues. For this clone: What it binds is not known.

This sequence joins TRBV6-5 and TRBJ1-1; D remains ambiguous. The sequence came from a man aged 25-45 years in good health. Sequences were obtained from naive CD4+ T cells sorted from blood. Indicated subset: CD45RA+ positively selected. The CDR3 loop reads CASSFNTNTEAFF. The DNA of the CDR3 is TGTGCCAGCAGTTTCAACACCAACACTGAAGCTTTCTTT.